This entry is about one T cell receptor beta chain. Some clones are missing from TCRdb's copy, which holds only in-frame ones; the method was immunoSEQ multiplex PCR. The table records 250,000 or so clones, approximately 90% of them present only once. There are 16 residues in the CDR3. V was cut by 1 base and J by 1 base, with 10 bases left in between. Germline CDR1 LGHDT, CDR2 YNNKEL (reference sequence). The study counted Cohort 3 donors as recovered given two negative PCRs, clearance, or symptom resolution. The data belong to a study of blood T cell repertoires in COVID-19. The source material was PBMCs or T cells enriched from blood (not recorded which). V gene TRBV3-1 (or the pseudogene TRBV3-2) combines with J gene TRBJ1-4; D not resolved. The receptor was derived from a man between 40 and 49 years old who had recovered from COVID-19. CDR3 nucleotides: TGTGCCAGCAGCCAAGCAGGTCAGAAAACTAATGAAAAACTGTTTTTT. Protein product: CASSQAGQKTNEKLFF.